The 15 T cell receptor beta chains below all came from one sample that was sequenced in a study of T cell clonality in common variable immunodeficiency. The antigens these receptors bind are not known. The repertoire was sequenced with immunoSEQ multiplex PCR; TCRdb's copy has only in-frame clones and lacks some. The table lists about 19,000 clones, with no singletons. Findings and caveats of the study: Fewer deletions and N-nucleotide insertions were reportedly seen in common variable immunodeficiency TCR beta sequences.

Input material: peripheral blood mononuclear cells. Receptors originate from a human donor with common variable immunodeficiency.

This clone was picked up many times. The CDR3 end lies 3 residues beyond the end of the read and is filled in from the germline J gene. J is TRBJ2-2 and V is TRBV5-1, with D maybe TRBD1 (6 bases). Germline CDR1 reads SGHRS; CDR2 reads YFSETQ. This CDR3 contains 14 residues. Trimming removed 0 bases at V and 7 bases at J, with 10 bases between. CDR3 bases read: TGCGCCAGCAGCTTGGTGGGGGCAGGCGGGGAG. Its protein product is CASSLVGAGGE. The entire CDR3 is CASSLVGAGGELFF.

A few counts support this clone. CDR3 sequence: CASRAGFSGNTIYF. Partial CDR3 DNA: TGTGCCAGCAGAGCAGGATTCTCTGGAAACACC. V is TRBV2 and J is TRBJ1-3; no clear D. The missing CDR3 end, 3 residues past where the read stops, is filled in from the germline J gene. Germline loops: CDR1 SNHLY, CDR2 FYNNEI. The CDR3 runs to 14 residues. Trimming took 6 bases from V and 0 from J, leaving 9 bases between them.

A note on this clone: The read ends 3 residues early relative to the CDR3; the germline J gene fills the gap. V gene TRBV19 combines with J gene TRBJ1-5; possible D gene TRBD1, 5 bases. The CDR3 length is 14 residues. V lost 6 bases and J 4 bases, leaving 13 bases between the germline ends. The V gene's germline CDR1 is LNHDA and CDR2 SQIVND (reference sequence). Incomplete CDR3 DNA: TGTGCCAGTAGCCCAGCCCGGGGGAATCAGCCC. Protein sequence: CASSPARGNQP. The whole CDR3 protein is CASSPARGNQPQHF.

This clone has more than one count but fewer than ten. The read terminates 3 residues before the CDR3 end, so the remaining end is supplied by the germline J gene. The rearrangement joins TRBV2 to TRBJ2-2; 8 bases agree with TRBD1. After removal of 4 bases from V and 3 bases from J, the junction contained 7 bases not matched to a gene. This CDR3 is built from 16 residues. The V gene's germline CDR1 is SNHLY and CDR2 FYNNEI. The DNA read from the CDR3 is TGTGCCAGCAGTGTTGATTCGGGACAGGACACCGGGGAG. It yields the protein CASSVDSGQDTGE. The CDR3, in full, reads CASSVDSGQDTGELFF.

This clone was observed a handful of times. Read sequence stops 3 residues before the CDR3 end, and the germline J gene provides the missing end. This sequence joins TRBV7-2 and TRBJ1-2; 9 positions match TRBD1. This CDR3 contains 15 residues. Germline V gene data show CDR1 as SGHTA and CDR2 as FQGNSA. CDR3 DNA, as far as it was read: TGTGCCAGCAGCTTTAAGGTACAGGGGGCGAGCGGC. Protein product: CASSFKVQGASG. The full CDR3 protein is CASSFKVQGASGYTF.

Note on this clone: The CDR3 extends 3 residues past the end of the read, so its final part is completed from the germline J gene. This chain uses TRBV7-6 with TRBJ2-5, with 9 bases identical to TRBD1. CDR1 is SGHVS, CDR2 FNYEAQ, per germline. V gave up 5 bases and J gave up 1 base; unmatched junction bases: 2. The CDR3 runs 14 residues. The sequenced part of the CDR3 DNA is TGTGCCAGCAGCCTGACAGGGGGCCAAGAGACC. This codes for CASSLTGGQET. The whole CDR3 sequence reads CASSLTGGQETQYF.

This clone was counted at least ten times. The read finishes 3 residues shy of the CDR3 end, and the germline J gene is used to complete it. This rearrangement joins TRBV19 to TRBJ1-1, with TRBD1 as a possible D gene (6 bases). The CDR3 is 15 residues long. With 5 bases removed from V and 4 bases from J, the gap between germline ends came to 17 bases. Germline V gene data show CDR1 as LNHDA and CDR2 as SQIVND (reference sequence). This chain's CDR3 is CASSLSRGWGTEAFF. CDR3 bases read: TGTGCCAGTAGTCTTTCCAGGGGCTGGGGCACTGAA.

This clone was recorded at least ten times. The observed sequence ends 3 residues before the CDR3 terminus, with the missing tail filled in from the germline J gene. The chain joins TRBV18 to TRBJ1-1, with 8 positions matching TRBD1. V lost 2 bases, J lost 5 bases, and 7 bases stayed unmatched. This CDR3 contains 15 residues. CDR1 and CDR2 from the germline V gene are KGHSH and LQKENI. The CDR3 DNA, read in part, is TGTGCCAGCTCACCATCTGGACAGGGTCTTACTGAA. Translated: CASSPSGQGLTE. In full, the CDR3 is CASSPSGQGLTEAFF.

In this sample, this clone turned up a few times. The read ends 3 residues shy of where the CDR3 ends; the end is completed using the germline J gene. V and J are TRBV7-9 and TRBJ1-5; possible D gene TRBD1, 5 bases. The CDR3 totals 14 residues. V was cut by 2 bases and J by 4 bases, with 9 bases left in between. Per the germline V gene, CDR1 is SEHNR and CDR2 is FQNEAQ (reference sequence). The CDR3 sequence is CASSLYGGNQPQHF. CDR3 DNA (partial): TGTGCCAGCAGCTTATATGGGGGGAATCAGCCC.

This clone was observed many times. The sequence runs out 3 residues before the end of the CDR3; the remainder is reconstructed from the germline J gene. This chain links TRBV20-1 with TRBJ2-3; the match to TRBD2 covers 7 bases. Trimming removed 0 bases from V and 2 bases from J; junction bases left unmatched: 8. Germline V gene data show CDR1 as DFQATT and CDR2 as SNEGSKA (reference sequence). The CDR3 is 16 residues long. The sequenced CDR3 bases are TGCAGTGCTAGAGATCTTGGCGGGAGCATCACAGATACG. It translates to CSARDLGGSITDT. The entire CDR3 protein is CSARDLGGSITDTQYF.

This clone was observed a handful of times. The CDR3 loop is CASSILEGNYTGELFF. The covered CDR3 bases are TGTGCCAGTAGTATTCTAGAGGGGAATTACACCGGGGAG. This chain connects TRBV19 to TRBJ2-2; the D call may be TRBD1 or TRBD2 (5 bases each). The CDR3 goes on 3 residues after the read ends, and that part is filled in from the germline J gene. The CDR3 loop spans 16 amino acids. Germline V gene data show CDR1 as LNHDA and CDR2 as SQIVND (reference sequence). V shed 3 bases and J shed 3 bases, with 14 bases lying between them.

As to this clone: The CDR3 end is not reached by the read, which stops 3 residues before it; the germline J gene fills it in. The chain couples TRBV7-9 to TRBJ1-1, with D hard to call. Looked up from germline, CDR1 is SEHNR and CDR2 is FQNEAQ (reference sequence). The CDR3 sequence is 14 residues long. Trimming pared 1 base from V and 3 bases from J, leaving 9 bases between. CDR3: CASSLVSAYTEAFF. CDR3 DNA (partial): TGTGCCAGCAGCTTAGTTTCAGCGTACACTGAA. Variable domain in full (rest from reference TRBV7-9 and TRBJ1-1): DTGVSQNPRHKITKRGQNVTFRCDPISEHNRLYWYRQTLGQGPEFLTYFQNEAQLEKSRLLSDRFSAERPKGSFSTLEIQRTEQGDSAMYLCASSLVSAYTEAFFGQGTRLTVV.

This clone was recorded a few times. The read falls 3 residues short of the CDR3 end, and the missing part is taken from the germline J gene. The rearrangement uses TRBV19 and TRBJ1-5, with 7 bases identical to TRBD1. Looked up from germline, CDR1 is LNHDA and CDR2 is SQIVND (reference sequence). Unmatched junction bases numbered 1, after V lost 6 bases and J lost 2 bases. The CDR3 covers 13 residues. The CDR3 DNA, read in part, is TGTGCCAGTAGAGACAGGGGCAATCAGCCC. This gives the protein CASRDRGNQP. From start to end, the CDR3 is CASRDRGNQPQHF.

Note on this clone: The CDR3 end falls 3 residues outside the read, so it is completed with the germline J gene. This sequence joins TRBV7-2 and TRBJ2-7; D gene unclear. The germline gives CDR1 SGHTA, CDR2 FQGNSA. V gave up 4 bases and J gave up 5 bases, with 15 bases separating them. CDR3 length: 14 residues. CDR3 bases read: TGTGCCAGCAGCTCCAAAGGGTGGAGCCACGAG. Translated, it gives CASSSKGWSHE. The complete CDR3 reads CASSSKGWSHEQYF.

Only a few counts were recorded for this clone. The CDR3 end falls 3 residues outside the read, so it is completed with the germline J gene. J is TRBJ2-7 and V is TRBV6-2 or TRBV6-3; possible D gene TRBD1, 6 bases. The V end was cut by 6 bases, the J end by 3 bases, with 12 bases between. Germline V gives CDR1 MNHEY, CDR2 SVGEGT. The CDR3 consists of 13 residues. CDR3 DNA (partial): TGTGCCAGCAGCCAGGGGACCGACTACGAG. Protein product: CASSQGTDYE. The complete CDR3 reads CASSQGTDYEQYF.